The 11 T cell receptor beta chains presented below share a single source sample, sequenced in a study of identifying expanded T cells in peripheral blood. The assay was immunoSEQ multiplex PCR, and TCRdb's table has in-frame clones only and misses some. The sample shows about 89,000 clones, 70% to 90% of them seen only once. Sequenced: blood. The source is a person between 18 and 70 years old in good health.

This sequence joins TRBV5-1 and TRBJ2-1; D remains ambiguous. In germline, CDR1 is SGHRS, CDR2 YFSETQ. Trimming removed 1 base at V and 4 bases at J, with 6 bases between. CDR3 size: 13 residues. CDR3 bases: TGCGCCAGCAGCTTGCAGGTTTACAATGAGCAGTTCTTC. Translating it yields CASSLQVYNEQFF. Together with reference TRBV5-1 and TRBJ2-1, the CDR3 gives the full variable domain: KAGVTQTPRYLIKTRGQQVTLSCSPISGHRSVSWYQQTPGQGLQFLFEYFSETQRNKGNFPGRFSGRQFSNSRSEMNVSTLELGDSALYLCASSLQVYNEQFFGPGTRLTVL.

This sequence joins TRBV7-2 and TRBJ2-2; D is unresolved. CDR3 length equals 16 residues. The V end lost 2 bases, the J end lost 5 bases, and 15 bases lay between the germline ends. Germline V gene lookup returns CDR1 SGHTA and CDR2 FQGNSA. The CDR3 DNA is TGTGCCAGCAGCTTAATCCCCCAATTTGTAACCGGGGAGCTGTTTTTT. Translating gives CASSLIPQFVTGELFF. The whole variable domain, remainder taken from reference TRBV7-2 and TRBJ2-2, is GAGVSQSPSNKVTEKGKDVELRCDPISGHTALYWYRQSLGQGLEFLIYFQGNSAPDKSGLPSDRFSAERTGGSVSTLTIQRTQQEDSAVYLCASSLIPQFVTGELFFGEGSRLTVL.

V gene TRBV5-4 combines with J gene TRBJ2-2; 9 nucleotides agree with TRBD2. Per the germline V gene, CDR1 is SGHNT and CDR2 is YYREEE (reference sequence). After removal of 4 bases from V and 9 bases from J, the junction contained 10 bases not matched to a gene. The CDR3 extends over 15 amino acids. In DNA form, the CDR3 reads TGTGCCAGCAGCCGGTGGGGTAGCGGGAGTCGGGAGCTGTTTTTT. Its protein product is CASSRWGSGSRELFF.

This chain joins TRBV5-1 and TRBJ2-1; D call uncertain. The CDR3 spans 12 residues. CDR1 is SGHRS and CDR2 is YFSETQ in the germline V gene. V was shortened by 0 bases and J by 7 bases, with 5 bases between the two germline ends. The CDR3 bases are TGCGCCAGCAGCTTGGGATCGAATGAGCAGTTCTTC. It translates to CASSLGSNEQFF. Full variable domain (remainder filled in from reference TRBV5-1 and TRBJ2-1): KAGVTQTPRYLIKTRGQQVTLSCSPISGHRSVSWYQQTPGQGLQFLFEYFSETQRNKGNFPGRFSGRQFSNSRSEMNVSTLELGDSALYLCASSLGSNEQFFGPGTRLTVL.

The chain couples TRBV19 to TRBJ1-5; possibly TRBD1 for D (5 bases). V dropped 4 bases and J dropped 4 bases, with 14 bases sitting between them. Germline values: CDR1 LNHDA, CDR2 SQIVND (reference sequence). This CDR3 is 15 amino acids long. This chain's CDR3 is CASSKAGSANQPQHF. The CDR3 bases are TGTGCCAGTAGTAAGGCAGGGTCAGCGAATCAGCCCCAGCATTTT.

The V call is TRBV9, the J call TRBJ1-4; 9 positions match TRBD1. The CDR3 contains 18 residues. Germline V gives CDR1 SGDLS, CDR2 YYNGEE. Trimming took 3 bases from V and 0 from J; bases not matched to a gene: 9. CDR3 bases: TGTGCCAGCAGCGGGGGGACAGGGAAAACGGCAACTAATGAAAAACTGTTTTTT. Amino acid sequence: CASSGGTGKTATNEKLFF.

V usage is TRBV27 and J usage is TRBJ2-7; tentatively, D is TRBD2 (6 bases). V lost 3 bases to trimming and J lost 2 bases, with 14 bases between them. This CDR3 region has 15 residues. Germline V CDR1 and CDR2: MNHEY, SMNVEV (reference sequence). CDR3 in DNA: TGTGCCAGCAGTTTCACTAGCCAGGGAACCTACGAGCAGTACTTC. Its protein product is CASSFTSQGTYEQYF.

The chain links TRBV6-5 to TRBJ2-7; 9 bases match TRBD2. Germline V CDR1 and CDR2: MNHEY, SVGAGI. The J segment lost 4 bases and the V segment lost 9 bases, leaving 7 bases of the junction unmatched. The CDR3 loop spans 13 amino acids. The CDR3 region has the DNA TGTGCCAGTAGTGCGGGAGGGCCTTACGAGCAGTACTTC. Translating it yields CASSAGGPYEQYF.

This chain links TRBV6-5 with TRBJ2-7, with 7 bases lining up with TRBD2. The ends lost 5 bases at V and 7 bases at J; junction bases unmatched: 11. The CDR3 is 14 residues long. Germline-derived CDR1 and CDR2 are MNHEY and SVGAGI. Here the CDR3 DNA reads TGTGCCAGCAGTCAACTAATAGCGGGCGGAGAGCAGTACTTC. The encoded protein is CASSQLIAGGEQYF.

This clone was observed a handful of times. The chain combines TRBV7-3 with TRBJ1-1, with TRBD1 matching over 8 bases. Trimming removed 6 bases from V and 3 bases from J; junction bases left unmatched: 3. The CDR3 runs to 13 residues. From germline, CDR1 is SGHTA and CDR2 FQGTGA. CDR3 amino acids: CASSRQGYTEAFF. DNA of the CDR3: TGTGCCAGCAGTAGACAGGGGTACACTGAAGCTTTCTTT.

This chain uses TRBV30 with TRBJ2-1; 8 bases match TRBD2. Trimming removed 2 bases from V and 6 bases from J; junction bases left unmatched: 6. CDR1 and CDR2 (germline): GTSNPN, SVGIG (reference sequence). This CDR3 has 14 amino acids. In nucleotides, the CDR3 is TGTGCCTGGAGTAGAGCGGGAGATATCAATGAGCAGTTCTTC. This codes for CAWSRAGDINEQFF.